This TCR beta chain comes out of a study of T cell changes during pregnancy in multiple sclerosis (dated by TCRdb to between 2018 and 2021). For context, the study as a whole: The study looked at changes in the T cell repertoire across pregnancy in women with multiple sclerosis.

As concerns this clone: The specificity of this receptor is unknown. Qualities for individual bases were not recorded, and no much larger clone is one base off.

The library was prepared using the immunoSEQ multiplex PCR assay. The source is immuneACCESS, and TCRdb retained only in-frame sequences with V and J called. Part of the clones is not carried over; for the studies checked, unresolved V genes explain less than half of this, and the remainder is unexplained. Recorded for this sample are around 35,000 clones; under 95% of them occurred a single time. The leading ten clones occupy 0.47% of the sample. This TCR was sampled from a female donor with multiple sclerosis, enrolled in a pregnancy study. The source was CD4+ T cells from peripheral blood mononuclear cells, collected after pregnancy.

The bases are TGTGCCAGCAGTGTGGATTCGGCGGCCTACGAGCAGTACTTC. It is translated as CASSVDSAAYEQYF. The chain couples TRBV2 to TRBJ2-7, with the D gene not confidently named. Deletion took 4 bases off V and 2 bases off J, with a span of 12 bases between the germline ends. Taken from the germline V gene, the CDR1 and CDR2 loops are SNHLY and FYNNEI. Counted from cysteine to phenylalanine, this CDR3 has 14 amino acids. Here the CDR3 DNA is all that survives: 42 bases in frame from base 1.